The rows below give T cell receptor beta chains drawn from one sample of a study of cytomegalovirus exposure and HLA in healthy donors. The method was immunoSEQ multiplex PCR; TCRdb's version includes in-frame clones alone and lacks a portion of them. This sample has 140,000 to 150,000 clones, with approximately 80% found just once. The material sequenced was PBMCs. These receptor sequences come from a woman aged 60-75 years in good health and CMV-seropositive. The CDR3 runs from the conserved cysteine through the conserved F or W. A D gene is named only where the DNA matches it firmly. Where a row states a size, it is once, few, many or the class of an expanded clone; other rows omit it.

d_gene	j_gene	v_gene	len	abundance	CDR3aa	CDR3nt
NA	TRBJ1-2	TRBV10-3	12	NA	CAIREDSYGYTF	TGTGCCATCAGGGAGGACAGCTATGGCTACACCTTC
TRBD2	TRBJ2-3	TRBV5-4	19	few	CASSRTGGTSGRSTDTQYF	TGTGCCAGCAGCCGCACCGGGGGGACTAGCGGGAGAAGCACAGATACGCAGTATTTT
NA	TRBJ2-3	TRBV29-1	14	NA	CSVAFQGLTDTQYF	TGCAGCGTTGCCTTTCAGGGACTCACAGATACGCAGTATTTT
NA	TRBJ1-3	TRBV2	14	NA	CASRQGLSGNTIYF	TGTGCCAGCAGACAGGGCCTCTCTGGAAACACCATATATTTT
TRBD1	TRBJ2-3	TRBV28	14	few	CASSGRTQGITQYF	TGTGCCAGCAGTGGCCGAACACAGGGGATAACGCAGTATTTT
TRBD2	TRBJ2-7	TRBV7-9	16	NA	CASSQATSGRRYEQYF	TGTGCCAGCAGCCAGGCCACTAGCGGCAGGCGCTACGAGCAGTACTTC
NA	TRBJ1-1	TRBV27	13	NA	CASSTNRATEAFF	TGTGCCAGCAGTACCAACAGGGCCACTGAAGCTTTCTTT
NA	TRBJ1-3	TRBV4-1	17	NA	CASSQGETGLSGNTIYF	TGCGCCAGCAGCCAAGGGGAGACAGGTCTGTCCGGAAACACCATATATTTT
TRBD2	TRBJ2-1	TRBV19	16	NA	CASSRAGGSSYNEQFF	TGTGCCAGTAGTCGAGCGGGAGGGAGCTCCTACAATGAGCAGTTCTTC
NA	TRBJ1-2	TRBV5-1	14	NA	CASSSRGGTYGYTF	TGCGCCAGCAGCTCGAGGGGAGGGACCTATGGCTACACCTTC
TRBD2	TRBJ2-3	TRBV11-3	14	NA	CASSSGLARDTQYF	TGTGCCAGCAGCTCCGGACTAGCGAGGGATACGCAGTATTTT
NA	TRBJ1-2	TRBV28	14	NA	CASSLPQGVGGYTF	TGTGCCAGCAGTTTGCCACAGGGTGTGGGTGGCTACACCTTC
TRBD2	TRBJ2-7	TRBV7-8	16	NA	CASSRGLAGNAYEQYF	TGTGCCAGCAGCCGAGGACTAGCGGGAAACGCCTACGAGCAGTACTTC
NA	TRBJ1-2	TRBV19	15	NA	CASSRNSLILYGYTF	TGTGCCAGTAGTAGGAACAGCTTGATCCTGTATGGCTACACCTTC
TRBD2	TRBJ2-7	TRBV14	13	NA	CASSRGGPDEQYF	TGTGCCAGCAGCCGCGGGGGGCCCGACGAGCAGTACTTC
TRBD1	TRBJ2-5	TRBV18	16	NA	CASSPRQGGNQETQYF	TGTGCCAGCTCACCCAGACAGGGGGGCAACCAAGAGACCCAGTACTTC
NA	TRBJ1-4	TRBV6-6	12	once	CAMGAGGEKLFF	TGTGCCATGGGGGCGGGGGGCGAAAAACTGTTTTTT
NA	TRBJ1-1	TRBV5-5	16	NA	CASSFGQRNMNTEAFF	TGTGCCAGCAGCTTTGGGCAGAGAAACATGAACACTGAAGCTTTCTTT
NA	TRBJ1-2	TRBV2	14	NA	CASRAQTGWSGYTF	TGTGCCAGCAGGGCCCAAACAGGGTGGAGCGGCTACACCTTC
TRBD2	TRBJ2-1	TRBV11-3	17	once	CASSLALAGASYNEQFF	TGTGCCAGCAGCTTAGCCCTAGCGGGGGCCTCCTACAATGAGCAGTTCTTC
NA	TRBJ2-1	TRBV7-9	12	NA	CASSARWDEQFF	TGTGCCAGCAGCGCTAGGTGGGATGAGCAGTTCTTC
TRBD1	TRBJ2-7	TRBV5-6	18	NA	CASSFRTGGVNLFNEQYF	TGTGCCAGCAGCTTTAGGACAGGGGGCGTTAATCTCTTCAACGAGCAGTACTTC
TRBD2	TRBJ2-1	TRBV4-3	16	NA	CASSQDWLAGYNEQFF	TGCGCCAGCAGCCAAGATTGGCTAGCGGGATACAATGAGCAGTTCTTC
NA	TRBJ1-4	TRBV7-9	13	once	CASSLALNEKLFF	TGTGCCAGCAGCTTAGCACTGAATGAAAAACTGTTTTTT
NA	TRBJ2-3	TRBV13	14	NA	CASSLEARGDTQYF	TGTGCCAGCAGCTTAGAGGCTAGGGGAGATACGCAGTATTTT
NA	TRBJ2-6	TRBV10-3	14	NA	CAVQGPSGANVLTF	TGTGCCGTCCAGGGCCCGTCTGGGGCCAACGTCCTGACTTTC
TRBD2	TRBJ2-3	TRBV27	16	NA	CASSSLAGGPGDTQYF	TGTGCCAGCAGTTCCTTAGCGGGAGGGCCGGGAGATACGCAGTATTTT
NA	TRBJ2-7	TRBV10-2	14	NA	CASSEGGRSYEQYF	TGCGCCAGCAGTGAGGGTGGTCGGTCCTACGAGCAGTACTTC